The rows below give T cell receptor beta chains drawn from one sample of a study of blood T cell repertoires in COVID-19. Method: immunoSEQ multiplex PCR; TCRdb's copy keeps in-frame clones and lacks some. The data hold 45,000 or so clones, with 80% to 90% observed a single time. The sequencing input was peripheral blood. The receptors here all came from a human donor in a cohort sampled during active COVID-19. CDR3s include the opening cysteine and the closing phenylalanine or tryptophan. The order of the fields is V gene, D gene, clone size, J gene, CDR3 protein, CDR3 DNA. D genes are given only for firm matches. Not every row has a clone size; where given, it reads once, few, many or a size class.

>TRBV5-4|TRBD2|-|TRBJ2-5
CAASGVFQETQYF
TGTGCGGCTAGCGGGGTTTTCCAAGAGACCCAGTACTTC
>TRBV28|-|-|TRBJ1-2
CASKSGLPIWDTF
TGTGCCAGCAAGAGCGGACTTCCTATTTGGGACACCTTC
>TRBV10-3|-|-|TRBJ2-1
CAISGDSDNEQFF
TGTGCCATCAGCGGGGACTCTGACAATGAGCAGTTCTTC
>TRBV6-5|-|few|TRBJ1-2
CASRDSLTGYTF
TGTGCCAGCAGGGACTCCTTGACTGGCTACACCTTC
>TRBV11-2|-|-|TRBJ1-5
CASSLALRGQPQHF
TGTGCCAGCAGCTTAGCCCTAAGGGGGCAGCCCCAGCATTTT
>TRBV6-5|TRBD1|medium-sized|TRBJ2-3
CASSYSTFGQGDTQYF
TGTGCCAGCAGTTACTCGACTTTCGGACAGGGGGATACGCAGTATTTT
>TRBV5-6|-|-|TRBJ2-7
CASSLAVSAGLAHEQYF
TGTGCCAGCAGCTTGGCCGTAAGCGCCGGTTTGGCCCACGAGCAGTACTTC
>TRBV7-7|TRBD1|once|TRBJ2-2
CASSKDRGPSGELFF
TGTGCTAGCAGCAAGGACAGGGGCCCATCCGGGGAGCTGTTTTTT
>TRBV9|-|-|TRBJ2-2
CASSVATDKNTGELFF
TGTGCCAGCAGCGTAGCTACCGACAAGAACACCGGGGAGCTGTTTTTT
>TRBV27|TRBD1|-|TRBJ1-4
CASRRTGDEKLFF
TGTGCCAGCAGACGGACAGGTGATGAAAAACTGTTTTTT
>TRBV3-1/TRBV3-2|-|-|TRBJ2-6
CASSQDGVGGLISGANVLTF
TGTGCCAGCAGCCAAGATGGAGTGGGGGGGCTTATATCTGGGGCCAACGTCCTGACTTTC
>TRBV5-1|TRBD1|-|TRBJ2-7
CASSSNLYRGAGYEQYF
TGCGCCAGCAGCTCTAATCTATACAGGGGCGCCGGATACGAGCAGTACTTC
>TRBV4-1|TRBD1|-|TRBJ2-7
CASSQFNRGQDEQYF
TGCGCCAGCAGCCAATTTAACAGGGGGCAGGACGAGCAGTACTTC
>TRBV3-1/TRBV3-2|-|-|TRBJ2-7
CASSQESVGQDEQYF
TGTGCCAGCAGCCAAGAATCGGTTGGACAAGACGAGCAGTACTTC
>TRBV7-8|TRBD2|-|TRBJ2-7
CASRKNPPTSGGPPEYF
TGTGCCAGCAGAAAGAATCCCCCGACTAGCGGGGGGCCCCCGGAGTACTTC
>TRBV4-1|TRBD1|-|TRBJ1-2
CASSQDGDRDYGYTF
TGCGCCAGCAGCCAAGATGGGGACAGGGACTATGGCTACACCTTC
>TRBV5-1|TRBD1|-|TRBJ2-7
CATRVGQGSFYEQYF
TGCGCCACCCGGGTAGGACAGGGTAGTTTCTACGAGCAGTACTTC
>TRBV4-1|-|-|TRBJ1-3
CASSQGVVQGLGGNTIYF
TGCGCCAGCAGCCAAGGGGTGGTGCAGGGTCTCGGTGGAAACACCATATATTTT
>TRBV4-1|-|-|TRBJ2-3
CASSQDQQGGADTQYF
TGCGCCAGCAGCCAAGATCAACAGGGTGGCGCAGATACGCAGTATTTT
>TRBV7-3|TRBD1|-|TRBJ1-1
CASRTGTGHLHF
TGTGCCAGCAGGACTGGGACAGGGCATCTTCACTTT
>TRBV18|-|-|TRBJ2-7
CASSPEGDEQYF
TGTGCCAGCTCACCAGAGGGGGACGAGCAGTACTTC
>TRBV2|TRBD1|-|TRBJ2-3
CASSRQGSTDTQYF
TGTGCCAGCAGTCGACAGGGGAGCACAGATACGCAGTATTTT
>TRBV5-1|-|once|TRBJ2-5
CASSLGQQETQYF
TGCGCCAGCAGCTTGGGACAGCAAGAGACCCAGTACTTC
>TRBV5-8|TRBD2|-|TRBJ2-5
CASSLGLAGGPQETQYF
TGTGCCAGCAGCTTGGGACTAGCGGGGGGGCCACAAGAGACCCAGTACTTC
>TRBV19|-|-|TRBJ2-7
CASSKNTGVFYEQYF
TGTGCCAGTAGCAAAAATACGGGGGTCTTTTACGAGCAGTACTTC
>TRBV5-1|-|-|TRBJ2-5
CASSLQLTTGVAYF
TGCGCCAGCAGCTTGCAACTAACCACGGGAGTCGCGTACTTC
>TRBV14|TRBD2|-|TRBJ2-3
CASSQAGTSGRLDTQYF
TGTGCCAGCAGCCAAGCAGGGACTAGCGGGAGACTAGATACGCAGTATTTT
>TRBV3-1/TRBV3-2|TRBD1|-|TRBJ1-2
CASSYVTTGNIRNGYTF
TGTGCCAGCAGCTATGTGACGACAGGGAATATTCGGAATGGCTACACCTTC
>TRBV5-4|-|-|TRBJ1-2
CASSLNVQGYGYTF
TGTGCCAGCAGCTTGAATGTGCAGGGCTATGGCTACACCTTC
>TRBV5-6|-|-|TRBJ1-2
CASSLLYWTENGYTF
TGTGCCAGCAGCTTGCTTTATTGGACAGAGAATGGCTACACCTTC
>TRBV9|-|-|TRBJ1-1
CASSVVDMRGTEAFF
TGTGCCAGCAGCGTAGTGGACATGAGGGGGACTGAAGCTTTCTTT
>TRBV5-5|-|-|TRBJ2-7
CASSFTDEQYF
TGTGCCAGCAGCTTCACGGACGAGCAGTACTTC
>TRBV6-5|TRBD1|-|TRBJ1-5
CASSSDRVQPQHF
TGTGCCAGCAGCTCGGACAGGGTTCAGCCCCAGCATTTT
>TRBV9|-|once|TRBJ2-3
CASSVERGTGTDTQYF
TGTGCCAGCAGCGTAGAACGGGGAACGGGCACAGATACGCAGTATTTT